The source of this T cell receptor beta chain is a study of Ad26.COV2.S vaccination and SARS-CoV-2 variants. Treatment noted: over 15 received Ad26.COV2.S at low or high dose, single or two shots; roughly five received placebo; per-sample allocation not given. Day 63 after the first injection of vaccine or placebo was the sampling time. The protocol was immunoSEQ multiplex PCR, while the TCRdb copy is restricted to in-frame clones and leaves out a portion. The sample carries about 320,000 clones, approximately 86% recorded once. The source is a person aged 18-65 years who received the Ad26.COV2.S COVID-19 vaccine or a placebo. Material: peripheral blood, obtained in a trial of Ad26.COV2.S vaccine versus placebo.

In DNA form, the CDR3 reads TGCGCCAGCAGCTTGGACGGAAATGGCTACACCTTC. Encoded protein: CASSLDGNGYTF. The J gene is TRBJ1-2, the V gene TRBV5-1; no definite D call. This CDR3 comprises 12 residues. Trimming took off 0 bases at V and 6 bases at J, with 6 bases between the two ends. CDR1 is SGHRS and CDR2 is YFSETQ in the germline V gene.